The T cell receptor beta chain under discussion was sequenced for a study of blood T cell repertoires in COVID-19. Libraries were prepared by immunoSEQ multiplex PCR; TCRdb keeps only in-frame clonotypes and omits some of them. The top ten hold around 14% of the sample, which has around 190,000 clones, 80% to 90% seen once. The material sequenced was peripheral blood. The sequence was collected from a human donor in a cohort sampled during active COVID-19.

The CDR3 DNA reads as TGTGCCAGCTCGCTAGCGGGTACAACCTACGAGCAGTACTTC. This codes for CASSLAGTTYEQYF. V usage is TRBV18 and J usage is TRBJ2-7, with 8 bases matching TRBD2. V dropped 6 bases and J dropped 2; count of bases not matched to a gene: 6. The CDR3 has 14 amino acids. The germline V gene encodes CDR1 KGHSH and CDR2 LQKENI.